This T cell receptor beta chain was observed in a study of cytomegalovirus exposure and HLA in healthy donors. Study at large: Earlier sequencing of about 179 million T cells yielded roughly 100 million unique TCR beta sequences.

The primer mix had 60 Vbeta and 13 Jbeta primers. The protocol was immunoSEQ multiplex PCR, while the TCRdb copy is restricted to in-frame clones and leaves out a portion. The repertoire includes about 130,000 clones, 74% of them detected once, and 4% sits in the top ten. Trimming at V came to 3 bases and at J to 4 bases, leaving 7 bases not matched to a gene. This CDR3 has 15 amino acids. CDR1 is MRHNA, CDR2 SNTAGT, per germline. Regarding the study as a whole: More clonal expansion characterized HLA-associated TCR beta chains than equally common others in a later analysis. Donors belonging to an Asian-associated ancestry cluster reportedly showed fewer N-insertions in productive TCRs than the roughly 680-donor mean, according to what a later analysis found. On later analysis, the bulk of CMV-associated TCR beta chains appeared to be HLA-restricted.

On this clone: Its target is not known.

Sequenced material: PBMCs. The chain links TRBV6-4 to TRBJ1-2; TRBD1 aligns across 8 bases. This clonotype originated in a man in his forties or fifties in good health and CMV-seropositive. CDR3 sequence reads: CASSDSRTGTYGYTF. CDR3 bases: TGTGCCAGCAGTGATTCGCGGACAGGGACCTATGGCTACACCTTC.